This is a list of T cell receptor beta chains from one sample in a study of early stage breast cancer tumors. Measured with immunoSEQ multiplex PCR; TCRdb has only the in-frame clones, and not every one. Of 25,000 to 30,000 clones in the sample, 84% were seen once. Sequencing was performed on blood. The source is a person in their fifties or sixties with breast cancer. Both conserved end residues are part of each CDR3. The D gene is left open where the match is weak. Only part of the rows carry a size: once, few, many, or a class if the clone is expanded.

TRBV9	TRBJ2-1	few	TRBD2	TGTGCCAGCAGCGAAACTAGCGGGACTTACAATGAGCAGTTCTTC	CASSETSGTYNEQFF
TRBV5-1	TRBJ2-3	NA	NA	TGCGCCAGCAGCTTGGCTGGTAGCCTAGATACGCAGTATTTT	CASSLAGSLDTQYF
TRBV25-1	TRBJ2-7	NA	NA	TGTGCCAGCAGTGAATGGGGCAGCTCCTACGAGCAGTACTTC	CASSEWGSSYEQYF
TRBV28	TRBJ1-1	NA	NA	TGTGCCAGCAGATTATGGGTGGTGAACACTGAAGCTTTCTTT	CASRLWVVNTEAFF
TRBV5-6	TRBJ1-1	once	NA	TGTGCCAGCAGCTTGGGTATATCGCAGGGAGCGTGGCTAAGCTTT	CASSLGISQGAWLSF
TRBV6-6	TRBJ2-1	NA	NA	TGTGCCAGCAGTCGCGGACTGAGTTTGATGGAGGATGAGCAGTTCTTC	CASSRGLSLMEDEQFF
TRBV15	TRBJ2-7	NA	NA	TGTGCCACCAGCAGAGAGAGTCAGGGATACGAGCAGTACTTC	CATSRESQGYEQYF
TRBV6-5	TRBJ2-7	NA	TRBD1	TGTGCCAGCAGTGCCCCGGGACAGGGGGCCTACGAGCAGTACTTC	CASSAPGQGAYEQYF
TRBV4-3	TRBJ2-7	few	TRBD2	TGCGCCAGCAGCCAAGATAGCGGGAAGAACTCCTACGAGCAGTACTTC	CASSQDSGKNSYEQYF
TRBV11-2	TRBJ1-1	NA	TRBD1	TGTGCCAGCAGCCCCCGGGACAGGGGGCGAGCTTTCTTT	CASSPRDRGRAFF